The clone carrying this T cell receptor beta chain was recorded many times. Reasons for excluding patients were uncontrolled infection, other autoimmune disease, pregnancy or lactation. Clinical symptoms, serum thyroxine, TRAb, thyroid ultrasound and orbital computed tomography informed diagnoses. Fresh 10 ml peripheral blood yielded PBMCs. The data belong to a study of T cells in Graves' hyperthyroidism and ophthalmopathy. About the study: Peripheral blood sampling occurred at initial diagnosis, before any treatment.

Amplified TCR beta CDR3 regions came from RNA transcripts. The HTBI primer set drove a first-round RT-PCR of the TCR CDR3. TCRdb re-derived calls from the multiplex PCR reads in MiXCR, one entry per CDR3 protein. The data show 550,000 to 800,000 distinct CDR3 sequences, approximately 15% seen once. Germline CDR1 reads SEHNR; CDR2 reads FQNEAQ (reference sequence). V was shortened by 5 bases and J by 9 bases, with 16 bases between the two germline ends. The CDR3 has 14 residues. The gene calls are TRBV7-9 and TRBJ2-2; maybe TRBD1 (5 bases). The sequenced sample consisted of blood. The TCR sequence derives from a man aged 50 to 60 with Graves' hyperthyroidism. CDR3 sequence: CASSATDTNRELFF. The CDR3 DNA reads TGTGCCAGCAGCGCTACGGACACGAACCGGGAGCTGTTTTTT.